What follows are 29 T cell receptor beta chains derived from one specimen sequenced in a study of graft-versus-host responses after intestinal transplantation. Their target antigens are unknown. Repertoires were generated with immunoSEQ multiplex PCR, while TCRdb's copy carries only in-frame clones and drops some. The sample has over 85,000 clones; 90% to 95% are singletons. The specimen comprised unstimulated CD4+ T cells sorted from spleen or lymph node cells, sampled before transplant. The source of these receptors is a human donor who was the organ donor for an intestinal transplant.

The rearrangement joins TRBV5-5 to TRBJ2-7; 7 bases line up with TRBD1. The germline CDR1 and CDR2 sequences are SGHKS and YYEKEE (reference sequence). The CDR3 covers 15 residues. V was pared by 3 bases and J by 2 bases, with 8 bases of the junction left unmatched. CDR3 nucleotide sequence: TGTGCCAGCAGCTACACCCCGGGACAGACCTACGAGCAGTACTTC. Amino acid sequence: CASSYTPGQTYEQYF.

V is TRBV12-1 and J is TRBJ2-5; the table's D gene call, TRBD2, was not cross checked with the DNA. Matching the DNA end better, TRBJ2-7 makes the J call doubtful. TRBV12-1 is given as a pseudogene. There are 13 residues in the CDR3. CDR3 DNA: TGTGCCAGCAGCTCGGGGGGGATCTACGAGCAGTACTTC. Protein sequence: CASSSGGIYEQYF.

V usage is TRBV6-4 and J usage is TRBJ1-2, with 7 positions matching TRBD1. The CDR3 extends over 13 amino acids. CDR1 is MRHNA and CDR2 is SNTAGT in the germline V gene. The V and J ends lost 5 bases and 6 bases, in that order; junction bases with no gene match: 6. The chain's CDR3 is CASSRTGGDGYTF. CDR3 bases: TGTGCCAGCAGTAGGACAGGAGGAGATGGCTACACCTTC.

This chain connects TRBV4-2 to TRBJ2-2, with 9 positions matching TRBD2. CDR3 size: 18 residues. CDR1 is LGHNA, CDR2 YNFKEQ, per germline. V shed 1 base, J shed 7 bases, and the junction held 13 bases outside the gene matches. The DNA of the CDR3 is TGTGCCAGCAGCCAAGTTCCCCTCGGCGGGGGGGCGGGCGGGGAGCTGTTTTTT. Encoded protein: CASSQVPLGGGAGGELFF.

This chain connects TRBV6-1 to TRBJ2-6; perhaps TRBD1 as D (6 bases). CDR3 length equals 15 residues. Germline V gene data show CDR1 as MNHNS and CDR2 as SASEGT. V gave up 6 bases and J gave up 0 bases, with 9 bases separating them. The CDR3 is CASSGQTSGANVLTF. CDR3 coding DNA: TGTGCCAGCAGCGGACAGACCTCTGGGGCCAACGTCCTGACTTTC.

The rearrangement uses TRBV10-3 and TRBJ1-6; 9 bases align to TRBD1. CDR3 length: 16 residues. Germline V gene lookup returns CDR1 ENHRY and CDR2 SYGVKD. J gave up 10 bases and V 4 bases, and 11 bases lay outside the gene matches. The CDR3 protein is CAISGGPGQGSSPLHF. CDR3 DNA sequence: TGTGCCATCAGTGGGGGCCCGGGACAGGGAAGCTCACCCCTCCACTTT.

The V gene is TRBV7-3, the J gene TRBJ2-3; tentatively, D is TRBD2 (5 bases). Trimming took off 5 bases at V and 6 bases at J, with 18 bases between the two ends. Germline V lookup: CDR1 SGHTA, CDR2 FQGTGA. The CDR3 sequence is 15 residues long. The CDR3 DNA is TGTGCCAGCAGCCTCGACCGGGAAGCTTGGGATACGCAGTATTTT. Amino acids: CASSLDREAWDTQYF.

This chain joins TRBV29-1 and TRBJ1-2; TRBD1 agrees at 8 bases. V trimming: 7 bases; J trimming: 4 bases; junction bases outside the gene matches: 5. The CDR3 totals 12 residues. Germline V gene lookup returns CDR1 SQVTM and CDR2 ANQGSEA. This CDR3 is CSATGTGYGYTF. DNA for the CDR3: TGCAGCGCAACCGGGACAGGCTATGGCTACACCTTC.

The chain combines TRBV29-1 with TRBJ2-7; 10 bases map to TRBD2. The length of the CDR3 is 12 residues. V trimming: 7 bases; J trimming: 3 bases; junction bases outside the gene matches: 3. Germline-derived CDR1 and CDR2 are SQVTM and ANQGSEA. The CDR3 spells CSAASGGYEQYF. In DNA, the CDR3 is TGCAGCGCCGCTAGCGGGGGCTACGAGCAGTACTTC.

The CDR3 sequence is CASSQDQDSTLNIQYF. CDR3 sequence (DNA): TGCGCCAGCAGCCAAGATCAGGACTCAACCCTAAACATTCAGTACTTC. The genes are TRBV4-1 and TRBJ2-4; weak D call: TRBD2 (5 bases). The length of the CDR3 is 16 residues. Trimming removed 0 bases at V and 6 bases at J, with 15 bases between. CDR1 is MGHRA and CDR2 is YSYEKL in the germline V gene.

The chain links TRBV6-5 to TRBJ1-2; D may be TRBD1 (6 bases). Trimming shortened V by 5 bases and J by 5 bases, and 15 bases separated the two germline ends. There are 14 residues in the CDR3. Germline-derived CDR1 and CDR2 are MNHEY and SVGAGI. The CDR3 reads CASSQGTGLYGYTF. The CDR3 nucleotides are TGTGCCAGCAGTCAGGGCACAGGGTTATATGGCTACACCTTC.

The chain recombines TRBV5-1 with TRBJ2-2; 13 positions agree with TRBD2. Germline values: CDR1 SGHRS, CDR2 YFSETQ. The trim removed 4 bases at V and 3 bases at J, leaving 3 bases unmatched. The CDR3 runs 16 residues. The chain's CDR3 is CASSRGLAGYTGELFF. Written as DNA, the CDR3 is TGCGCCAGCAGCCGGGGACTAGCGGGGTACACCGGGGAGCTGTTTTTT.

CDR3 sequence (DNA): TGTGCCAGCAGCTTGGGCAGCCAAGAGACCCAGTACTTC. This sequence encodes CASSLGSQETQYF. The chain carries TRBV7-3 and TRBJ2-5; D is unclear. CDR3 length: 13 residues. Germline V gene sequence: CDR1 SGHTA, CDR2 FQGTGA. Deletions cut 3 bases from V and 1 base from J, with 6 bases between.

The chain couples TRBV2 to TRBJ1-2; a possible D gene is TRBD1 (6 bases). V was shortened by 7 bases and J by 3 bases, with 12 bases between the two germline ends. Germline V lookup: CDR1 SNHLY, CDR2 FYNNEI. The length of the CDR3 is 13 residues. The CDR3 nucleotides are TGTGCCAGCAATGGTTACAGGGACTATGGCTACACCTTC. Translated: CASNGYRDYGYTF.

As to this clone: Relative to the germline gene, one junction end is altered; a read error may explain this. The chain recombines TRBV7-7 with TRBJ2-3, with D perhaps matching TRBD1 (6 bases). Germline V gene data show CDR1 as SSHAT and CDR2 as FNYEAQ (reference sequence). This CDR3 has 16 residues. The CDR3 region is CASSLGVRGGTDTQYF. In DNA, the CDR3 is TGTGCTAGCAGCTTAGGGGTCAGGGGTGGCACAGATACGCAGTATTTT.

This clone was seen just once. The V and J genes are TRBV5-1 and TRBJ2-1; 9 bases align to TRBD2. Germline values: CDR1 SGHRS, CDR2 YFSETQ. V lost 4 bases to trimming and J lost 2 bases; unmatched junction nucleotides: 13. This CDR3 spans 18 amino acids. CDR3 bases: TGCGCCAGCAGCAAGACTACTCTACGGACTAGCGCCTACAATGAGCAGTTCTTC. Protein: CASSKTTLRTSAYNEQFF.

The chain recombines TRBV7-8 with TRBJ2-7; 8 bases fit TRBD1. This CDR3 comprises 15 residues. Germline CDR1 is SGHVS and CDR2 is FQNEAQ. Trimming cost V 5 bases and J 2 bases; bases outside gene matches: 8. CDR3 bases: TGTGCCAGCAGCCCCTCGGACAGGGCCCCCTACGAGCAGTACTTC. It codes for CASSPSDRAPYEQYF.

A few counts support this clone. This chain joins TRBV19 and TRBJ1-1, with D possibly matching TRBD1 (6 bases). V dropped 9 bases and J dropped 0 bases, with 14 bases sitting between them. Germline V gene data show CDR1 as LNHDA and CDR2 as SQIVND (reference sequence). The CDR3 has 14 amino acids. In nucleotides, the CDR3 is TGTGCCAGCCTCAGCAGGGGAATGAACACTGAAGCTTTCTTT. It encodes CASLSRGMNTEAFF.

This clone has a single count. V and J are TRBV2 and TRBJ2-7; TRBD1 aligns across 12 bases. The V gene's germline CDR1 is SNHLY and CDR2 FYNNEI. Trimming took 6 bases from V and 6 from J; bases not matched to a gene: 9. This CDR3 comprises 15 residues. The CDR3 DNA reads as TGTGCCAGCAGGCCTACCGGGACAGGGGGCTTCGAGCAGTACTTC. Translated, it gives CASRPTGTGGFEQYF. The full variable domain, its missing parts supplied by reference TRBV2 and TRBJ2-7, is EPEVTQTPSHQVTQMGQEVILRCVPISNHLYFYWYRQILGQKVEFLVSFYNNEISEKSEIFDDQFSVERPDGSNFTLKIRSTKLEDSAMYFCASRPTGTGGFEQYFGPGTRLTVT.

This chain uses TRBV28 with TRBJ1-1; 9 nucleotides line up with TRBD1. The V gene's germline CDR1 is MDHEN and CDR2 SYDVKM. The CDR3 consists of 13 residues. Losses at the gene ends were 6 bases for V and 9 bases for J; bases not matched to a gene: 8. CDR3 nucleotides: TGTGCCAGCAGCCGACGGACAGGGGTAAAAGCTTTCTTT. Its translation is CASSRRTGVKAFF.

This rearrangement joins TRBV6-5 to TRBJ2-5; 7 bases line up with TRBD1. The closer fit of TRBJ2-7 to the DNA end suggests the J call may be wrong. Germline CDR1 reads MNHEY; CDR2 reads SVGAGI. The CDR3 covers 14 residues. CDR3 nucleotide sequence: TGTGCCAGCAGCCTACAGGGGCGATCCTACGAGCAGTACTTC. As protein: CASSLQGRSYEQYF.

The chain employs TRBV6-1 and TRBJ1-2, with 7 bases fitting TRBD1. This CDR3 has 15 amino acids. V shed 6 bases, J shed 7 bases, and the junction held 14 bases outside the gene matches. Germline lookup yields CDR1 MNHNS and CDR2 SASEGT. The CDR3 reads CASRRDRLRAGGYTF. The CDR3 DNA follows: TGTGCCAGCAGGCGGGACAGACTTCGGGCGGGTGGCTACACCTTC.

This clone was seen a single time. The chain carries TRBV7-2 and TRBJ2-1, with 8 bases fitting TRBD1. The ends lost 3 bases at V and 8 bases at J; junction bases unmatched: 3. The CDR3 length is 13 residues. CDR1 is SGHTA, CDR2 FQGNSA, per germline. DNA for the CDR3: TGTGCCAGCAGCTTCGACAGGGGCGATGAGCAGTTCTTC. Residues: CASSFDRGDEQFF. The whole variable domain, filled in from reference TRBV7-2 and TRBJ2-1, reads GAGVSQSPSNKVTEKGKDVELRCDPISGHTALYWYRQSLGQGLEFLIYFQGNSAPDKSGLPSDRFSAERTGGSVSTLTIQRTQQEDSAVYLCASSFDRGDEQFFGPGTRLTVL.

V usage is TRBV29-1 and J usage is TRBJ2-3; D is possibly TRBD1 (6 bases). Trimming left V 8 bases short and J 9 bases short, with 18 bases between. This CDR3 has 12 amino acids. The germline V gene encodes CDR1 SQVTM and CDR2 ANQGSEA. The chain's CDR3 is CSTEYPTGTQYF. CDR3 in DNA: TGCAGCACCGAATACCCGACAGGAACGCAGTATTTT.

The chain employs TRBV5-1 and TRBJ2-1, with 13 nucleotides matching TRBD2. The CDR3 has 17 residues. Germline V gene lookup returns CDR1 SGHRS and CDR2 YFSETQ. V trimming: 1 base; J trimming: 7 bases; junction bases outside the gene matches: 8. The CDR3 DNA reads as TGCGCCAGCAGCTTGTTCGGTACTAGCGGGGGGGGGAATGAGCAGTTCTTC. It codes for CASSLFGTSGGGNEQFF.

The V and J genes are TRBV4-1 and TRBJ2-7, with 8 positions matching TRBD2. Unmatched junction bases numbered 6, after V lost 1 base and J lost 7 bases. This CDR3 has 14 amino acids. The germline V gene has CDR1 MGHRA and CDR2 YSYEKL. The CDR3 coding sequence is TGCGCCAGCAGCCAAGTTCAAGCGGGGGAAGAGCAGTACTTC. Translation gives CASSQVQAGEEQYF.

This chain connects TRBV19 to TRBJ2-7, with D hard to call. CDR1 is LNHDA, CDR2 SQIVND, per germline (reference sequence). The CDR3 spans 15 residues. V was clipped by 2 bases and J by 6 bases, with 17 bases between them. This chain's CDR3 is CASSIRLRQRGEQYF. CDR3 bases: TGTGCCAGTAGTATAAGGCTCCGGCAGCGTGGCGAGCAGTACTTC.

In its sample, this clone was seen once. The rearrangement uses TRBV7-9 and TRBJ1-1; D perhaps matches TRBD1 (6 bases). Germline lookup yields CDR1 SEHNR and CDR2 FQNEAQ (reference sequence). The CDR3 covers 15 residues. Between the trimmed V and J ends, which lost 4 bases and 4 bases, there was a span of 16 bases. The CDR3 is CASSSQAPGATEAFF. In DNA form, the CDR3 reads TGTGCCAGCAGCTCTCAGGCGCCAGGGGCCACTGAAGCTTTCTTT.

The rearrangement uses TRBV5-5 and TRBJ1-6, with a weak D call TRBD1 (5 bases). V was pared by 0 bases and J by 13 bases, with 11 bases between. There are 13 residues in the CDR3. Germline loops: CDR1 SGHKS, CDR2 YYEKEE (reference sequence). The chain's CDR3 is CASSLAGGHPLHF. The CDR3 DNA reads TGTGCCAGCAGCTTGGCCGGCGGACACCCCCTCCACTTT.